The clone carrying this T cell receptor (beta chain) has only a few counts. This sample stems from a study of blood T cell repertoires in COVID-19. Study at large: Acute and convalescent COVID-19 samples came from the United States, Italy and Spain. Nucleic acid was either cDNA or gDNA, and it came from T cells, B-cell-depleted T cells, or PBMCs.

Original processing methods: Reference gene primer amplification in the assay estimated nucleated cell counts. Method: immunoSEQ multiplex PCR; TCRdb's copy keeps in-frame clones and lacks some. Clone size and the V and J calls come from that table; the DNA yielded D and trimming. The table includes under 90,000 clones, over 70% detected once. There are 14 residues in the CDR3. Per germline, CDR1 MNHNS and CDR2 SASEGT. The ends were cut back, 0 bases at V and 0 bases at J, with 6 bases in the middle. The receptor was isolated from a human donor in a cohort sampled during active COVID-19. V and J are TRBV6-1 and TRBJ2-7, with D possibly matching TRBD1 (5 bases). Sequencing was carried out using peripheral blood. The CDR3 sequence is CASSEARGSYEQYF. The DNA for the CDR3 is TGTGCCAGCAGTGAAGCAAGGGGCTCCTACGAGCAGTACTTC.